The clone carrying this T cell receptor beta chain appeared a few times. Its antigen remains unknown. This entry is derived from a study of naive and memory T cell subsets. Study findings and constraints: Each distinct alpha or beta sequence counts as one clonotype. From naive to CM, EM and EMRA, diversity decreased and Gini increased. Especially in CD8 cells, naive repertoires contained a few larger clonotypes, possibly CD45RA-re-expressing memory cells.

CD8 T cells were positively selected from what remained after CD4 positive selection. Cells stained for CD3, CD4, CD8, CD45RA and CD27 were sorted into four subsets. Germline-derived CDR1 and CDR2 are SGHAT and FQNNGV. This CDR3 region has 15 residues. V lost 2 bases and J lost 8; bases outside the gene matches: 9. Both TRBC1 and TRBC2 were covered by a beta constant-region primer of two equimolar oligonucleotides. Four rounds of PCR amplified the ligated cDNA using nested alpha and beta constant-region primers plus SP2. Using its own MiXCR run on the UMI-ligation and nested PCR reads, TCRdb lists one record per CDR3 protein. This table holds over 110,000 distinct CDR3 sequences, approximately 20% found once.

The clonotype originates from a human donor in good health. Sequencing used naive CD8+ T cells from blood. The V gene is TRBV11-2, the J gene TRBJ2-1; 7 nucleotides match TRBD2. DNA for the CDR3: TGTGCCAGCAGCTTAATGACTAGCCTTCTGGATGAGCAGTTCTTC. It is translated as CASSLMTSLLDEQFF.